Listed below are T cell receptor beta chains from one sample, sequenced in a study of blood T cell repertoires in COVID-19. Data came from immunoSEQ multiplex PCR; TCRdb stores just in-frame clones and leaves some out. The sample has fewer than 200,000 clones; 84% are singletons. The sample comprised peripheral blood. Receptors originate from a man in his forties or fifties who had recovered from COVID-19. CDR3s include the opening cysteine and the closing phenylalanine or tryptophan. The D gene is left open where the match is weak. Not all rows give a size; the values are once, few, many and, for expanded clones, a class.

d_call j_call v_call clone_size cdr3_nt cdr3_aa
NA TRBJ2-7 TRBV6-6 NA TGTGCCAGCAGTTCTCGGGGGGCCGGTATTCACGAGCAGTACTTC CASSSRGAGIHEQYF
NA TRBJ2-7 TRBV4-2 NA TGTGCCAGCAGCCAGACTACAGACCGCTACGAGCAGTACTTC CASSQTTDRYEQYF
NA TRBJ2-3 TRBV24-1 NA TGTGCCACCAGTGAACCGACTGGTGGTGATACGCAGTATTTT CATSEPTGGDTQYF
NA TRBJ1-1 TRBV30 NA TGTGCCTGGAGTGTGGGAGTTGAAGCTTTCTTT CAWSVGVEAFF
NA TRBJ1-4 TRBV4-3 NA TGCGCCAGCAGCCAAGATCCCATTCAGGGGTTGGATGAAAAACTGTTTTTT CASSQDPIQGLDEKLFF
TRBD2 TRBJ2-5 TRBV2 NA TGTGCCAGCAGTGAGGGTAGCGGGGGAGAGACCCAGTACTTC CASSEGSGGETQYF
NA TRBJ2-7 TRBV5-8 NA TGTGCCAGCAGCCGGGACTCAGCCTCCTACGAGCAGTACTTC CASSRDSASYEQYF
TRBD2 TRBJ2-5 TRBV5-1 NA TGCGCCAGCAGCCAGGGACTAGCGGGACGGAAGCAAGAGACCCAGTACTTC CASSQGLAGRKQETQYF
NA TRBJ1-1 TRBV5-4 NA TGTGCCAGCAGCTTTGGGCCAGCTGAAGCTTTCTTT CASSFGPAEAFF
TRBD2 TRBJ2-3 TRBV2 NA TGTGCCAGCAGCCCAACTAGCGGGAGAGTCACAGATACGCAGTATTTT CASSPTSGRVTDTQYF
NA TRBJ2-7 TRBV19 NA TGTGCCAGTAGTATGCAAGCGGGTTACGAGCAGTACTTC CASSMQAGYEQYF
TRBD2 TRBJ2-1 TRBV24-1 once TGTGCCACCGCCGACACCCGAAATTTAGCGGGAAGCAATGAGCAGTTCTTC CATADTRNLAGSNEQFF
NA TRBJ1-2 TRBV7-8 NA TGTGCCAGCAGCTTAGCGGGGGGTGATGGCTACACCTTC CASSLAGGDGYTF
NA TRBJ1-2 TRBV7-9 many TGTGCCAGCAGCTTAGGGGCAGGCAACTATGGCTACACCTTC CASSLGAGNYGYTF
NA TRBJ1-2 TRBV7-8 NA TGTGCCAGCAGCTTAGGGGTCCAGGACTATGGCTACACCTTC CASSLGVQDYGYTF
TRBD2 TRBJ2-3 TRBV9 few TGTGCCAGTCAGGGTATGTGGGAGGGTACGCAGTATTTT CASQGMWEGTQYF
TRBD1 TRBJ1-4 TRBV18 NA TGTGCCAGCTCACCAAGACAGGGTGTTGAAAAACTGTTTTTT CASSPRQGVEKLFF
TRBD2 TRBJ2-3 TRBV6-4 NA TGTGCCAGCAGTGGGACTAGCGGGGGGGATACGCAGTATTTT CASSGTSGGDTQYF
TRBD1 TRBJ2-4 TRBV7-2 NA TGTGCCAGCAGAGCCCGACAGGGAATCTCCATTCAGTACTTC CASRARQGISIQYF
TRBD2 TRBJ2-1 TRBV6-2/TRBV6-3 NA TGTGCCAGCAGCCGACTAGCGGGGCCCTACAATGAGCAGTTCTTC CASSRLAGPYNEQFF
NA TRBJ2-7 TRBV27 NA TGTGCCAGCAGTTTAAAAACAGCCTACGAGCAGTACTTC CASSLKTAYEQYF
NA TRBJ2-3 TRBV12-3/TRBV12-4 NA TGTGCCAGCAGTTCAAACACGCCGGATACGCAGTATTTT CASSSNTPDTQYF
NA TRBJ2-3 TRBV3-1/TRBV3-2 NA TGTGCCAGCAGCCAAGATCGGACAGATACGCAGTATTTT CASSQDRTDTQYF
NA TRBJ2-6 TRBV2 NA TGTGCCAGCAGTGAGGATGGACATGGTGGGGCCAACGTCCTGACTTTC CASSEDGHGGANVLTF
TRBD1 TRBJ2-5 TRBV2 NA TGTGCCAGCAGTTCCACAGGGGAAGAGACCCAGTACTTC CASSSTGEETQYF
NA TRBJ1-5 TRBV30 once TGTGCCTACGTTCTGCAGGGGAATCAGCCCCAGCATTTT CAYVLQGNQPQHF
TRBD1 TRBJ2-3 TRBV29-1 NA TGCAGCGTCGGGGACAGGGGGCTGGATACGCAGTATTTT CSVGDRGLDTQYF
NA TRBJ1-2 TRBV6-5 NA TGTGCCAGCAGTTCAGGGCGCGGCTACACCTTC CASSSGRGYTF
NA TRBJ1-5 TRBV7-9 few TGTGCCAGCAGCGGACAGTGGAATCAGCCCCAGCATTTT CASSGQWNQPQHF
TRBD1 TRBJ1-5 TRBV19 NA TGTGCCAGTCGCTCTATGGGGGACAGGGGGCATCAGCCCCAGCATTTT CASRSMGDRGHQPQHF
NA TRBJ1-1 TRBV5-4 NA TGTGCCAGCAGCCGTGTAGACACTGAAGCTTTCTTT CASSRVDTEAFF
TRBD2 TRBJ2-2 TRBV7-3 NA TGTGCCAGCAGCCGGGGACTAGCGGGAGGAGTAGGGAACACCGGGGAGCTGTTTTTT CASSRGLAGGVGNTGELFF
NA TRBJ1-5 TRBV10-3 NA TGTGCCATCAGTCCTACAGGGAGCGATCAGCCCCAGCATTTT CAISPTGSDQPQHF
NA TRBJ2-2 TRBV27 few TGTGCCAGCAGCTTCAGGGGTGACGGGGAGCTGTTTTTT CASSFRGDGELFF
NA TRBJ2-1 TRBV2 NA TGTGCCAGCAATCGCGCGATTGAGCAGTTCTTC CASNRAIEQFF
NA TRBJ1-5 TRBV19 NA TGTGCCAGTAGGCCCAGCGGGGTTAGCAATCAGCCCCAGCATTTT CASRPSGVSNQPQHF
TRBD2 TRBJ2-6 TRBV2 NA TGTGCCAGCCTTACCGGGGGGGCTGGGGCCAACGTCCTGACTTTC CASLTGGAGANVLTF
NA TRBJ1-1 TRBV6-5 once TGTGCCAGCAGCCAAACCGGGAATGAAGCTTTCTTT CASSQTGNEAFF
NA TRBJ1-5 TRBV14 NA TGTGCCAGCAGCCAATCAGATAGCAATCAGCCCCAGCATTTT CASSQSDSNQPQHF
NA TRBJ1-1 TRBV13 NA TGTGCCAGCAGCTTAGGGACAGACGTCGGGGAAGCTTTCTTT CASSLGTDVGEAFF
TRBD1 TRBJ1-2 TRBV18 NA TGTGCCAGCTCACCCGGACAGGGGGCATTTGGCTACACCTTC CASSPGQGAFGYTF
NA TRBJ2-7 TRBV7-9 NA TGTGCCAGCAGCAAAGGGGGGGGAACCTACGAGCAGTACTTC CASSKGGGTYEQYF
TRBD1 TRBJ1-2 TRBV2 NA TGTGCCAGCAGTGATAACACAGGGGGCAGCAAGAACTATGGCTACACCTTC CASSDNTGGSKNYGYTF
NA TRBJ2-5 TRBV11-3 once TGTGCCAGCAGCTTAGCCGGGAGAGAGACCCAGTACTTC CASSLAGRETQYF
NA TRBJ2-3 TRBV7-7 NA TGTGCTAGCAGCTTGCAGGGGTTCGCAGATACGCAGTATTTT CASSLQGFADTQYF
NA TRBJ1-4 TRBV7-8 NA TGTGCCAGCAGCTATACAGGGACTAATGAAAAACTGTTTTTT CASSYTGTNEKLFF
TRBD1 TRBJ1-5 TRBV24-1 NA TGTGCCACCAGTGATTTGCGGACAGGGGGCAATCAGCCCCAGCATTTT CATSDLRTGGNQPQHF
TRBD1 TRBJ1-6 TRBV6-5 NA TGTGCCAGCAGTTACTCGATAGGGGGCCATTCACCCCTCCACTTT CASSYSIGGHSPLHF
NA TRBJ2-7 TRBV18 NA TGTGCCAGCTCACCGGCACTAAATTCCTACGAGCAGTACTTC CASSPALNSYEQYF
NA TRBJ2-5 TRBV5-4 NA TGTGCCAGCAGCTTTATTGTTGGCGGAGACGTTGGAGAGACCCAGTACTTC CASSFIVGGDVGETQYF
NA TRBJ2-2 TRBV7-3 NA TGTGCCAGCAGCTTATATGACAGAGCGAACACCGGGGAGCTGTTTTTT CASSLYDRANTGELFF